A single sample gave rise to the 18 T cell receptor beta chains below, sequenced in a study of blood T cell repertoires in COVID-19. Profiling relied on immunoSEQ multiplex PCR, and the TCRdb table lists in-frame clones only, not all of them. Of 150,000 or so clones listed, around 85% are singletons. Input material: peripheral blood. These receptors all come from a human donor in a cohort sampled during active COVID-19.

For the CDR3, the DNA is TGTGCCAGCAGCTTATGGATCCCTTCGGGTTACGAGCAGTACTTC. It codes for CASSLWIPSGYEQYF. The V gene is TRBV7-9, the J gene TRBJ2-7; no clear D. There are 15 residues in the CDR3. The germline V gene has CDR1 SEHNR and CDR2 FQNEAQ (reference sequence). V dropped 2 bases and J dropped 4 bases, with 15 bases sitting between them.

The rearrangement uses TRBV30 and TRBJ1-3; no reliable D call. The CDR3 sequence is 15 residues long. Trimming shortened V by 1 base and J by 1 base, and 11 bases separated the two germline ends. In germline, CDR1 is GTSNPN, CDR2 SVGIG (reference sequence). The CDR3 region is CAWSGGSLSGNTIYF. The CDR3 DNA reads TGTGCCTGGAGTGGTGGCTCTTTGTCTGGAAACACCATATATTTT.

The chain links TRBV24-1 to TRBJ1-1, with 8 bases lining up with TRBD1. Per the germline V gene, CDR1 is KGHDR and CDR2 is SFDVKD. V trimming: 4 bases; J trimming: 4 bases; junction bases outside the gene matches: 4. This CDR3 contains 14 residues. The CDR3 DNA is TGTGCCACCAGTGACGGACAGGGAGGCACTGAAGCTTTCTTT. Its protein is CATSDGQGGTEAFF.

This clone appeared once. The genes are TRBV6-5 and TRBJ1-2; the D gene is possibly TRBD1 (5 bases). The V end was cut by 0 bases, the J end by 5 bases, with 13 bases between. Germline CDR1 MNHEY, CDR2 SVGAGI. The length of the CDR3 is 15 residues. CDR3 protein: CASSYSGGALYGYTF. The CDR3 DNA reads TGTGCCAGCAGTTACTCTGGTGGGGCCCTATATGGCTACACCTTC.

V is TRBV9 and J is TRBJ2-7; the D gene is possibly TRBD1 (5 bases). Trimming left V 0 bases short and J 2 bases short, with 12 bases between. Per the germline V gene, CDR1 is SGDLS and CDR2 is YYNGEE. The CDR3 runs 15 residues. The chain's CDR3 is CASSVAGGAAYEQYF. The CDR3 DNA sequence: TGTGCCAGCAGCGTAGCGGGTGGGGCTGCCTACGAGCAGTACTTC.

The V call is TRBV6-2 or TRBV6-3, the J call TRBJ1-1; maybe TRBD1 (6 bases). Germline values: CDR1 MNHEY, CDR2 SVGEGT. Deletions cut 5 bases from V and 5 bases from J, with 12 bases between. There are 13 residues in the CDR3. CDR3 in amino acids: CASSQRGWTEAFF. CDR3 nucleotides: TGTGCCAGCAGTCAGAGGGGGTGGACTGAAGCTTTCTTT.

The genes are TRBV19 and TRBJ1-5; 9 bases align to TRBD1. Germline trimming cut 6 bases from V and 6 bases from J; bases unmatched to any gene: 9. The V gene's germline CDR1 is LNHDA and CDR2 SQIVND (reference sequence). This CDR3 is built from 15 residues. Written as DNA, the CDR3 is TGTGCCAGTAGCCCGGGACAGGGAATCGGTCAGCCCCAGCATTTT. As protein: CASSPGQGIGQPQHF.

The chain links TRBV19 to TRBJ2-4; D not certain. V shed 5 bases and J shed 0 bases, with 8 bases lying between them. The germline CDR1 and CDR2 sequences are LNHDA and SQIVND (reference sequence). The CDR3 is 14 amino acids. Here the CDR3 reads CASSERLAKNIQYF. The CDR3 DNA reads TGTGCCAGTAGTGAGAGGCTAGCCAAAAACATTCAGTACTTC.

The chain is built from TRBV2 and TRBJ1-4; D is unclear. The CDR3 loop spans 14 amino acids. CDR1 is SNHLY and CDR2 is FYNNEI in the germline V gene. V lost 7 bases and J 2 bases, leaving 11 bases between the germline ends. The CDR3 here is CASTDLRTNEKLFF. The CDR3 region has the DNA TGTGCCAGCACAGATTTGAGGACTAATGAAAAACTGTTTTTT.

The chain recombines TRBV3-1 (or the pseudogene TRBV3-2) with TRBJ2-7; possibly TRBD2 for D (5 bases). Germline loops: CDR1 LGHDT, CDR2 YNNKEL (reference sequence). Trimming pared 0 bases from V and 6 bases from J, leaving 12 bases between. The CDR3 extends over 14 amino acids. The CDR3 region has the DNA TGTGCCAGCAGCCAAGATACAGCGGATCGCGAGCAGTACTTC. Encoded protein: CASSQDTADREQYF.

Only one count was recorded for this clone. V and J are TRBV6-5 and TRBJ2-3; the D gene is possibly TRBD2 (7 bases). The CDR3 totals 13 residues. V was trimmed by 7 bases and J by 1 base, leaving 9 bases between them. Germline CDR1 is MNHEY and CDR2 is SVGAGI. The CDR3 reads CASKGGGTDTQYF. The CDR3 DNA reads as TGTGCCAGCAAAGGGGGGGGCACAGATACGCAGTATTTT.

The chain links TRBV11-2 to TRBJ1-1; 7 bases line up with TRBD1. The junction had 4 bases not matched to a gene; V was cut back by 5 bases and J by 1 base. CDR1 and CDR2 from the germline V gene are SGHAT and FQNNGV. This CDR3 spans 14 amino acids. CDR3 DNA sequence: TGTGCCAGCAGCCCCCGACAGGGGAACACTGAAGCTTTCTTT. Translated, it gives CASSPRQGNTEAFF.

The V call is TRBV7-9, the J call TRBJ1-4; a possible D gene is TRBD1 (5 bases). This CDR3 has 15 amino acids. Germline CDR1 reads SEHNR; CDR2 reads FQNEAQ (reference sequence). Trimming stripped 5 bases from V and 10 bases from J, with 20 bases between. CDR3 residues: CASSRGNPTTGKLFF. The CDR3 DNA reads as TGTGCCAGCAGCCGGGGGAACCCAACCACCGGAAAACTGTTTTTT.

This CDR3 reads CASSFFTQRKRRKNTEAFF. The CDR3 coding sequence is TGTGCCAGCAGTTTCTTTACACAGAGAAAACGAAGAAAAAACACTGAAGCTTTCTTT. The V and J genes are TRBV28 and TRBJ1-1, with D hard to call. Germline V gene sequence: CDR1 MDHEN, CDR2 SYDVKM. V was trimmed by 3 bases and J by 2 bases, leaving 25 bases between them. CDR3 length equals 19 residues.

This clone was recorded once. The chain carries TRBV6-5 and TRBJ1-3; D ambiguous. V lost 6 bases to trimming and J lost 0 bases, with 9 bases between them. Germline values: CDR1 MNHEY, CDR2 SVGAGI. CDR3 length: 14 residues. The CDR3 region has the DNA TGTGCCAGCAGCTCTAGTATCTCTGGAAACACCATATATTTT. Translating it yields CASSSSISGNTIYF.

V usage is TRBV6-4 and J usage is TRBJ1-5; D remains unclear. The CDR3 has 11 residues. Germline lookup yields CDR1 MRHNA and CDR2 SNTAGT. V lost 6 bases to trimming and J lost 5 bases, with 5 bases between them. CDR3 DNA: TGTGCCAGCAGGGGCCATCAGCCCCAGCATTTT. This gives the protein CASRGHQPQHF.

The chain joins TRBV13 to TRBJ2-2, with TRBD2 matching 8 bases. Germline-derived CDR1 and CDR2 are PRHDT and FYEKMQ (reference sequence). V shed 7 bases, J shed 5 bases, and the junction held 18 bases outside the gene matches. The CDR3 is 18 amino acids. CDR3 in amino acids: CASKLVRIAGSGTGELFF. The CDR3 region has the DNA TGTGCCAGCAAGCTGGTGAGAATAGCGGGGTCCGGGACCGGGGAGCTGTTTTTT.

V gene TRBV6-5 combines with J gene TRBJ1-1, with 7 bases lining up with TRBD1. Germline V gene data show CDR1 as MNHEY and CDR2 as SVGAGI. The length of the CDR3 is 14 residues. V lost 2 bases, J lost 3 bases, and 3 bases stayed unmatched. CDR3 bases: TGTGCCAGCAGTTACCGGGGACAGTACACTGAAGCTTTCTTT. Its translation is CASSYRGQYTEAFF.